This TCR beta chain was sequenced for a study of T-cell reconstitution after alpha-beta-depleted transplantation in children. Preparation of the TCRbeta library involved a method that used unique molecular identifiers. TCRdb reanalysed the PCR reads using MiXCR and keeps one entry per CDR3 protein. In the table there are around 800,000 distinct CDR3 sequences, roughly 15% of which are singletons. The CDR3 runs to 18 residues. V was trimmed by 1 base and J by 5 bases, leaving 23 bases between them. Germline CDR1 SGHAT, CDR2 FQDESV (reference sequence). This clonotype has only a few counts. The V call is TRBV11-1, the J call TRBJ2-5, with D possibly being TRBD1 or TRBD2 (6 bases each). The source is a male patient aged 10-17 years who had a stem cell transplant for acute lymphoblastic leukemia, so the T cells may come from the graft donor. The sequencing used PBMCs, mostly from graft donor cells, collected 360 days after TCRalphabeta/CD19-depleted stem cell transplant. The DNA for the CDR3 is TGTGCCAGCAGCTTAGAATTCCGGGGGCAACCTGTTGGGGAGACCCAGTACTTC. It yields the protein CASSLEFRGQPVGETQYF. Supplemented by reference TRBV11-1 and TRBJ2-5, the full variable domain reads EAEVAQSPRYKITEKSQAVAFWCDPISGHATLYWYRQILGQGPELLVQFQDESVVDDSQLPKDRFSAERLKGVDSTLKIQPAELGDSAMYLCASSLEFRGQPVGETQYFGPGTRLLVL.